In its sample, the clone carrying this TCR beta chain was seen a few times. Its antigen is not identified. This entry comes from a study of vaccination and CD4 T cells after COVID-19. Overall study context: Mild disease affected 8 to 10 convalescent patients and severe disease one, all SARS-CoV-2 positive by nasal swab PCR. Participants received two doses of either BNT162b2 or mRNA-1273 vaccine. Notes on the study in general: Reactive clone data from convalescent patients indicated a median of roughly 86% appearing only post-vaccination.

The study sequenced cultured CD4+ T cell DNA using the Oncomine TCR Beta short-read assay. TCRdb re-called the PCR reads with MiXCR, one entry per CDR3 protein. The repertoire consists of under 15,000 distinct CDR3 sequences, with around 50% occurring once and the leading ten covering less than 20%. Germline CDR1 reads MNHEY; CDR2 reads SVGAGI. The V end was cut by 0 bases, the J end by 5 bases, with 13 bases between. This CDR3 spans 15 amino acids. Documented treatment: roughly nine-day PBMC culture with coronavirus spike peptide pools or control peptides (ViraFEST assay). Per well, about 2.2 million PBMCs were cultured in the presence of around 10 IU/ml IL-2 and approximately 10 ug/ml peptide pools.

The receptor was derived from a human donor with COVID-19. The rearrangement uses TRBV6-5 and TRBJ2-5, with D perhaps given as TRBD1 or TRBD2 (5 bases each). The specimen was cultured CD4+ T cells from blood, collected after SARS-CoV-2 vaccination. Written as DNA, the CDR3 is TGTGCCAGCAGTTACTCGATCAGGGACCGGGAGACCCAGTACTTC. This codes for CASSYSIRDRETQYF.